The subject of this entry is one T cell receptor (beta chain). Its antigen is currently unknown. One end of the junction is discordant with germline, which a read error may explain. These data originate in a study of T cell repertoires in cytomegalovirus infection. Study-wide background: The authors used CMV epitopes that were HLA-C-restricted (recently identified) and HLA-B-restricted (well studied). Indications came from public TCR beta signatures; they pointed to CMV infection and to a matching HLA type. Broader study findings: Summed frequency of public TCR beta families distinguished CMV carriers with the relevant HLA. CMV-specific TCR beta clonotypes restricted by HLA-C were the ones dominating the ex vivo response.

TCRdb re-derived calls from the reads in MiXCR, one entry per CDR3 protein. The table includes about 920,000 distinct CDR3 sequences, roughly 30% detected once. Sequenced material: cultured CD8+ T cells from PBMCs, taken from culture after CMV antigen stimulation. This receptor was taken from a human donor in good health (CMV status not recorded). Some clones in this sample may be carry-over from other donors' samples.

The CDR3 coding sequence is TGTGCCAGCAGCTTGGACCTGGCGATAGCCAAAAACATTCAGTACTTC. It codes for CASSLDLAIAKNIQYF. This chain connects TRBV5-3 to TRBJ2-4; D uncertain. TRBV5-3 is noted as an ORF with a role that remains uncertain. This CDR3 has 16 residues.